These 9 T cell receptor beta chains came from one sample sequenced in a study of OX40 agonist ivuxolimab in advanced cancers. Assay used: immunoSEQ multiplex PCR; TCRdb lists only in-frame clones, some missing. The data show approximately 90,000 clones, around 90% seen once. The sample consisted of CD4+ or CD8+ T cells sorted from blood, taken in a trial of the OX40 agonist ivuxolimab. The receptors originated from an adult with an advanced solid tumor such as melanoma, head and neck, liver or kidney cancer.

V usage is TRBV2 and J usage is TRBJ1-1; TRBD1 matches at 8 bases. Germline V gives CDR1 SNHLY, CDR2 FYNNEI. This CDR3 is built from 14 residues. The V gene end was trimmed by 4 bases and the J gene end by 6 bases; junction bases not matched to a gene: 7. CDR3 coding DNA: TGTGCCAGCAGTGCGGGACAGGCTGCTCCTGAAGCTTTCTTT. This codes for CASSAGQAAPEAFF.

This rearrangement joins TRBV28 to TRBJ2-4; D unclear. Per germline, CDR1 MDHEN and CDR2 SYDVKM. V was cut by 5 bases and J by 1 base, with 12 bases left in between. There are 15 residues in the CDR3. The CDR3 coding sequence is TGTGCCAGCAGTCTACCTCTCGCGGCCAAAAACATTCAGTACTTC. It codes for CASSLPLAAKNIQYF.

This clone came up once. The chain has TRBV6-6 and TRBJ1-4; TRBD1 is a possible D gene (6 bases). The V end was cut by 6 bases, the J end by 4 bases, with 12 bases between. CDR3 length: 14 amino acids. Germline V gene data show CDR1 as MNHNY and CDR2 as SVGAGI (reference sequence). CDR3 residues: CASRNDRRNEKLFF. In DNA form, the CDR3 reads TGTGCCAGCAGAAATGACAGGCGTAATGAAAAACTGTTTTTT.

The genes are TRBV6-4 and TRBJ2-1, with D tentatively TRBD1 (6 bases). Trimming took 5 bases from V and 0 from J, leaving 11 bases between them. Germline CDR1 reads MRHNA; CDR2 reads SNTAGT. The CDR3 loop spans 15 amino acids. The CDR3 region has the DNA TGTGCCAGCAGTCGACAGGTGAGCTCCTACAATGAGCAGTTCTTC. It encodes CASSRQVSSYNEQFF.

This rearrangement joins TRBV27 to TRBJ1-5; the D is unclear. The length of the CDR3 is 14 residues. Trimming removed 2 bases from V and 3 bases from J, with 8 bases in between. Germline lookup yields CDR1 MNHEY and CDR2 SMNVEV (reference sequence). CDR3 in amino acids: CASSLDGYNQPQHF. In nucleotides, the CDR3 is TGTGCCAGCAGTTTAGATGGGTACAATCAGCCCCAGCATTTT.

The V and J genes are TRBV7-9 and TRBJ1-2, with 7 bases identical to TRBD1. Trimming removed 3 bases from V and 5 bases from J; junction bases left unmatched: 9. The CDR3 runs to 15 residues. The germline V gene encodes CDR1 SEHNR and CDR2 FQNEAQ (reference sequence). This chain's CDR3 is CASSFWQGVLYGYTF. The CDR3, as DNA: TGTGCCAGCAGCTTTTGGCAGGGGGTACTATATGGCTACACCTTC.

Only one count was recorded for this clone. The chain has TRBV28 and TRBJ2-7; D gene ambiguous. The CDR3 extends over 14 amino acids. V lost 5 bases, J lost 3 bases, and 14 bases lay in between. Germline V lookup: CDR1 MDHEN, CDR2 SYDVKM. The DNA for the CDR3 is TGTGCCAGCAGTCCATTCGAGACGATCTACGAGCAGTACTTC. The encoded protein is CASSPFETIYEQYF.

V gene TRBV18 combines with J gene TRBJ1-3; 11 bases agree with TRBD1. CDR1 is KGHSH and CDR2 is LQKENI in the germline V gene. This CDR3 spans 19 amino acids. After removal of 3 bases from V and 3 bases from J, the junction contained 13 bases not matched to a gene. The CDR3 protein is CASSPLSGQGARGGNTIYF. The CDR3 DNA sequence: TGTGCCAGCTCACCCCTCAGTGGACAGGGGGCACGTGGTGGAAACACCATATATTTT.

CDR3 loop: CASSLAEWEGNEQFF. As DNA, the CDR3 is TGTGCCAGCAGCTTAGCGGAGTGGGAAGGGAATGAGCAGTTCTTC. The J gene is TRBJ2-1, the V gene TRBV7-2; unclear D gene. CDR1 is SGHTA, CDR2 FQGNSA, per germline. This CDR3 has 15 amino acids. Trimming shortened V by 0 bases and J by 7 bases, and 13 bases separated the two germline ends.